This T cell receptor beta chain was obtained from a study of blood T cells in healthy people across ages. Across the study: Per two T cells, template switching captured roughly one barcoded beta molecule.

Per the germline V gene, CDR1 is SGHTA and CDR2 is FQGTGA. The CDR3 spans 15 residues. The ends lost 5 bases at V and 7 bases at J; junction bases unmatched: 9. This clonotype was counted only a few times. A sample-barcoded 5' primer and a J-beta primer mix were used in a second PCR of roughly 6 to 12 cycles. Each CDR3 protein is one row after TCRdb ran MiXCR on the 5' RACE reads. The table lists fewer than 1,000,000 distinct CDR3 sequences, about 47% of them singletons. The gene calls are TRBV7-3 and TRBJ1-4; 8 bases fit TRBD1. The specimen was blood. The sequence was obtained from a man older than 75 in good health. The CDR3 is CASSPTGGRSEKLFF. The CDR3 DNA is TGTGCCAGCAGCCCAACAGGGGGGCGCAGTGAAAAACTGTTTTTT.